The T cell receptor (beta chain) under discussion was sequenced for a study of cytomegalovirus exposure and HLA in healthy donors. Looking at the study overall: The same platform as the roughly 700 first-cohort repertoires was used for the 100 to 150 validation repertoires, a later analysis reported.

Assay used: immunoSEQ multiplex PCR; TCRdb lists only in-frame clones, some missing. The table lists hundreds of thousands of clones, about 88% of them singletons, with about 12% in the top ten. The CDR3 is 14 amino acids. CDR1 and CDR2 (germline): SGHNT, YENEEA. V was clipped by 0 bases and J by 5 bases, with 10 bases between them. The TCR sequence derives from a man younger than 35 in good health and CMV-seropositive. The material sequenced was PBMCs. The J gene is TRBJ1-1, the V gene TRBV11-3; D gene ambiguous. In DNA form, the CDR3 reads TGTGCCAGCAGCTTAGACGGCAGGTCGACTGAAGCTTTCTTT. Translating gives CASSLDGRSTEAFF.